The TCR beta chain under discussion was sequenced for a study of tissue T cells after allogeneic stem cell transplantation. V shed 3 bases and J 1 base; nucleotides not matched to a gene: 4. Germline V gene data show CDR1 as NNHDY and CDR2 as SYVADS. This CDR3 has 16 residues. Time point meaning: mouse harvest day 14 after allogeneic transplant. Mouse grafts combined 10^7 T-cell-depleted bone marrow cells with 10^6 splenic CD5+ T cells. Turning to this clone: What it binds is unknown. The gene names given are mouse names. The missing CDR3 end, 1 residue past where the read stops, is filled in from the germline J gene.

Notes on the study in general: Few T cell clones were shared across patients, but motif clusters showed tissue-specific shared signatures.

Here immunoSEQ multiplex PCR was the method, and the copy in TCRdb shows in-frame clones only, minus some. Of 2,800 or so clones in the sample, roughly 50% were seen once. Sequencing input: lymph node tissue. The J gene is TRBJ2-2, the V gene TRBV13-3; TRBD2 aligns across 9 bases. This sequence was found in a female BALB/c mouse given C57BL/6 T cells with graft-versus-host disease after an allogeneic hematopoietic cell transplant. The sequenced part of the CDR3 DNA is TGTGCCAGCAGTGGACTGGGGGTCGAAAACACCGGGCAGCTCTAC. This gives the protein CASSGLGVENTGQLY. In full, the CDR3 reads CASSGLGVENTGQLYF. The entire variable domain, with the rest obtained from reference TRBV13-3 and TRBJ2-2, is as follows: EAAVTQSPRSKVAVTGGKVTLSCHQTNNHDYMYWYRQDTGHGLRLIHYSYVADSTEKGDIPDGYKASRPSQENFSLILELASLSQTAVYFCASSGLGVENTGQLYFGEGSKLTVL.